This T cell receptor beta chain was observed in a study of a mutant IDH1 vaccine in newly diagnosed glioma. Study overall: It was radiotherapy, temozolomide, or both that patients received previously, with most receiving both.

This clone was detected only once. Its matching antigen is unknown. Germline V gives CDR1 SGDLS, CDR2 YYNGEE. V lost 0 bases to trimming and J lost 4 bases, with 14 bases between them. The CDR3 covers 16 residues. Study-level points and caveats: Induction of immune responses by the vaccine occurred in about 95% of patients.

Measured with immunoSEQ multiplex PCR; TCRdb has only the in-frame clones, and not every one. The data show about 38,000 clones, with 80% to 95% seen just once and approximately 20% held by the top ten. As for time point: baseline, week 1 (first vaccination visit). Treatment noted: pre-vaccination baseline after standard-of-care therapy. The rearrangement links TRBV9 to TRBJ1-3; the D gene is possibly TRBD1 (5 bases). Sample: PBMCs, taken from a glioma patient treated with radiotherapy, temozolomide or both. The sequence came from a man aged 18 to 29 with glioma. CDR3 protein: CASSVDGASKGNTIYF. The CDR3 DNA reads as TGTGCCAGCAGCGTAGACGGGGCTTCAAAGGGAAACACCATATATTTT.